This entry lists 26 T cell receptor beta chains sequenced from one sample in a study of T-cell reconstitution after alpha-beta-depleted transplantation in children. Construction of the TCRbeta library involved unique molecular identifiers. One entry per CDR3 protein, called by TCRdb with MiXCR from the PCR reads. The sample holds about 250,000 distinct CDR3 sequences, more than 20% seen once. The source was PBMCs, mostly from graft donor cells, collected 360 days after TCRalphabeta/CD19-depleted stem cell transplant. These receptors all come from a female patient aged 2-9 years who had a stem cell transplant for congenital amegakaryocytic thrombocytopenia, so the T cells may come from the graft donor.

The J gene is TRBJ2-1, the V gene TRBV5-1, with 12 bases identical to TRBD2. Germline V gene lookup returns CDR1 SGHRS and CDR2 YFSETQ. With 0 bases clipped from V and 4 bases from J, the junction kept 2 bases outside the gene matches. The CDR3 is 16 amino acids. The CDR3 region has the DNA TGCGCCAGCAGCTTGGGGACTAGCGGGGCATACAATGAGCAGTTCTTC. It specifies CASSLGTSGAYNEQFF.

In its sample, this clonotype was seen a few times. The V call is TRBV14, the J call TRBJ2-5, with D perhaps matching TRBD1 (6 bases). The CDR3 contains 17 residues. Trimming took 0 bases from V and 2 from J, leaving 16 bases between them. Germline V gene sequence: CDR1 SGHDN, CDR2 FVKESK. The CDR3 DNA is TGTGCCAGCAGCCAAGATACAGGGACAACAACACAAGAGACCCAGTACTTC. This codes for CASSQDTGTTTQETQYF.

The genes are TRBV6-5 and TRBJ1-6, with TRBD1 as a possible D gene (5 bases). The CDR3 has 17 amino acids. V was shortened by 2 bases and J by 4 bases, with 15 bases between the two germline ends. CDR1 and CDR2 (germline): MNHEY, SVGAGI. Here the CDR3 reads CASSYEGHRVYNSPLHF. Here the CDR3 DNA reads TGTGCCAGCAGTTACGAAGGACACCGAGTGTATAATTCACCCCTCCACTTT.

This chain joins TRBV4-2 and TRBJ1-4; 10 bases map to TRBD1. CDR1 LGHNA and CDR2 YNFKEQ come from the germline V gene. The CDR3 extends over 19 amino acids. J lost 2 bases, V lost 5 bases, and 14 bases had no gene match. CDR3 residues: CASSAIGGDRGRTNEKLFF. The CDR3 DNA sequence: TGTGCCAGCAGCGCAATCGGAGGAGACAGGGGGCGTACTAATGAAAAACTGTTTTTT.

This clonotype was seen more than once but under ten times. The chain uses TRBV7-9 and TRBJ2-1; no definite D call. Trimming removed 4 bases at V and 6 bases at J, with 13 bases between. CDR1 SEHNR and CDR2 FQNEAQ come from the germline V gene (reference sequence). The CDR3 extends over 14 amino acids. CDR3 residues: CASSSRNSGNEQFF. DNA of the CDR3: TGTGCCAGCAGCTCTCGGAACTCCGGCAATGAGCAGTTCTTC.

This clonotype appeared a few times. This chain uses TRBV3-1 with TRBJ1-1; 9 positions match TRBD1. The CDR3 has 15 amino acids. The germline V gene encodes CDR1 LGHDT and CDR2 YNNKEL (reference sequence). J gave up 5 bases and V 1 base, and 5 bases lay outside the gene matches. The CDR3 is CASSQVGQGRTEAFF. The CDR3 DNA reads TGTGCCAGCAGCCAAGTGGGACAGGGTCGTACTGAAGCTTTCTTT.

This rearrangement joins TRBV28 to TRBJ2-3, with 10 bases matching TRBD2. Germline loops: CDR1 MDHEN, CDR2 SYDVKM. V gave up 5 bases and J gave up 15 bases; unmatched junction bases: 17. The CDR3 runs to 15 residues. CDR3 region: CASSPPTSGALRVYF. In DNA, the CDR3 is TGTGCCAGCAGTCCCCCCACTAGCGGGGCCCTAAGAGTATATTTT.

The chain recombines TRBV7-3 with TRBJ2-2, with 7 bases lining up with TRBD1. Germline V gives CDR1 SGHTA, CDR2 FQGTGA. With 5 bases clipped from V and 6 bases from J, the junction kept 3 bases outside the gene matches. The CDR3 is made up of 13 amino acids. The CDR3 sequence: CASSITGAGELFF. CDR3 DNA: TGTGCCAGCAGCATTACAGGGGCCGGGGAGCTGTTTTTT.

The gene calls are TRBV20-1 and TRBJ2-3, with 9 bases matching TRBD1. The V segment lost 1 base and the J segment 7 bases; nucleotides outside the gene matches: 9. The CDR3 extends over 15 amino acids. In germline, CDR1 is DFQATT, CDR2 SNEGSKA (reference sequence). CDR3 nucleotide sequence: TGCAGTGCTAGAGCTCCGGGACAGGGAATACATACGCAGTATTTT. Translated: CSARAPGQGIHTQYF.

This clonotype has more than one count but fewer than ten. V gene TRBV6-5 combines with J gene TRBJ2-7, with unresolved D. Germline V gene data show CDR1 as MNHEY and CDR2 as SVGAGI. CDR3 length: 13 residues. With 2 bases removed from V and 2 bases from J, the gap between germline ends came to 7 bases. The CDR3 sequence is CASSYTRAYEQYF. CDR3 nucleotides: TGTGCCAGCAGTTACACCCGCGCCTACGAGCAGTACTTC.

This sequence joins TRBV29-1 and TRBJ1-1, with D hard to call. The V end was cut by 6 bases, the J end by 0 bases, with 11 bases between. The CDR3 consists of 13 residues. CDR1 and CDR2 (germline): SQVTM, ANQGSEA. The CDR3 loop reads CSVMVDMNTEAFF. The CDR3 bases are TGCAGCGTCATGGTGGATATGAACACTGAAGCTTTCTTT.

This clonotype was seen more than once but under ten times. CDR3 in DNA: TGCAGTGCTAGGGTAGGGGAGACCCAGTACTTC. This gives the protein CSARVGETQYF. The gene calls are TRBV20-1 and TRBJ2-5; no definite D call. Trimming pared 3 bases from V and 5 bases from J, leaving 7 bases between. Germline values: CDR1 DFQATT, CDR2 SNEGSKA (reference sequence). This CDR3 spans 11 amino acids.

This clonotype has only a few counts. The V and J genes are TRBV6-5 and TRBJ2-3, with 12 bases matching TRBD1. The CDR3 sequence is 18 residues long. V lost 2 bases and J lost 1; bases outside the gene matches: 7. Germline CDR1 reads MNHEY; CDR2 reads SVGAGI. The CDR3 loop is CASSYMGQGARGTDTQYF. The DNA of the CDR3 is TGTGCCAGCAGTTACATGGGACAGGGGGCACGGGGCACAGATACGCAGTATTTT.

The sample holds a few counts of this clonotype. The V gene is TRBV3-1, the J gene TRBJ2-1; TRBD2 agrees at 9 bases. Per germline, CDR1 LGHDT and CDR2 YNNKEL (reference sequence). The length of the CDR3 is 12 residues. V lost 1 base and J lost 15; bases outside the gene matches: 4. CDR3 DNA: TGTGCCAGCAGCCAAGGCGGGACTAGCCCGTTCTTC. Protein sequence: CASSQGGTSPFF.

This clonotype was counted only a few times. The genes are TRBV10-2 and TRBJ2-7, with 9 bases identical to TRBD1. Losses at the gene ends were 6 bases for V and 4 bases for J; bases not matched to a gene: 10. Germline CDR1 WSHSY, CDR2 SAAADI. This CDR3 spans 15 amino acids. The DNA for the CDR3 is TGCGCCAGCAGCGATTACCGGGACAGGGTGTACGAGCAGTACTTC. Translated: CASSDYRDRVYEQYF.

The rearrangement joins TRBV4-3 to TRBJ2-1; 11 nucleotides agree with TRBD1. The CDR3 is 18 residues long. CDR1 and CDR2 from the germline V gene are LGHNA and YSLEER. V lost 4 bases to trimming and J lost 4 bases; unmatched junction nucleotides: 12. Here the CDR3 reads CASSPYHSGTGGYNEQFF. The CDR3 bases are TGCGCCAGCAGCCCCTACCACTCCGGGACAGGGGGTTACAATGAGCAGTTCTTC.

The gene calls are TRBV12-5 and TRBJ2-2; D unclear. The CDR3 has 19 residues. Trimming cost V 0 bases and J 3 bases, with 20 bases left between them. Germline values: CDR1 LGHNT, CDR2 FRNRAP. CDR3 region: CASGLVLFKETWDTGELFF. The CDR3, as DNA: TGTGCTAGTGGTTTGGTACTTTTTAAAGAGACATGGGACACCGGGGAGCTGTTTTTT.

This clonotype was observed many times. The chain carries TRBV6-2 or TRBV6-3 and TRBJ2-2; no firm D call. The CDR3 length is 12 residues. The ends were cut back, 6 bases at V and 3 bases at J, with 5 bases in the middle. Germline CDR1 MNHEY, CDR2 SVGEGT. CDR3 region: CASSFYTGELFF. The CDR3 DNA sequence: TGTGCCAGCAGCTTCTACACCGGGGAGCTGTTTTTT.

The V and J genes are TRBV12-3 or TRBV12-4 and TRBJ1-2, with D perhaps matching TRBD1 (6 bases). V was shortened by 7 bases and J by 7 bases, with 19 bases between the two germline ends. The CDR3 spans 14 residues. CDR3 amino acids: CASTRSLGAGGYTF. CDR3 sequence (DNA): TGTGCCAGCACCAGAAGTCTGGGGGCGGGTGGCTACACCTTC.

The chain uses TRBV20-1 and TRBJ1-2, with D hard to call. The V end lost 5 bases, the J end lost 7 bases, and 11 bases lay between the germline ends. CDR1 and CDR2 (germline): DFQATT, SNEGSKA (reference sequence). This CDR3 has 11 amino acids. This CDR3 reads CSAGETRGYTF. CDR3 nucleotides: TGCAGTGCTGGGGAGACCCGTGGCTACACCTTC.

This chain connects TRBV19 to TRBJ2-7; the match to TRBD1 covers 8 bases. Germline V gene data show CDR1 as LNHDA and CDR2 as SQIVND (reference sequence). CDR3 length equals 13 residues. The V and J ends lost 4 bases and 6 bases, in that order; junction bases with no gene match: 5. The CDR3 coding sequence is TGTGCCAGTAGTACGACAGGGGTGGGCGAGCAGTACTTC. Its protein is CASSTTGVGEQYF.

This clonotype showed up just a few times. The V and J genes are TRBV2 and TRBJ2-7; 9 positions agree with TRBD1. The V gene end was trimmed by 3 bases and the J gene end by 2 bases; junction bases not matched to a gene: 8. CDR1 and CDR2 (germline): SNHLY, FYNNEI. This CDR3 region has 16 residues. CDR3 in DNA: TGTGCCAGCAGTGACCCCCCGGACAGGGGTCCCTACGAGCAGTACTTC. Its translation is CASSDPPDRGPYEQYF.

This chain links TRBV7-2 with TRBJ2-7; D possibly corresponds to TRBD1 (5 bases). Trimming removed 5 bases at V and 0 bases at J, with 11 bases between. Germline assignment: CDR1 SGHTA and CDR2 FQGNSA. There are 14 residues in the CDR3. The CDR3 spells CASSVGQSSYEQYF. The CDR3 DNA reads as TGTGCCAGCAGCGTCGGACAAAGCTCCTACGAGCAGTACTTC.

The genes are TRBV7-9 and TRBJ2-3; TRBD2 agrees at 7 bases. V trimming: 5 bases; J trimming: 4 bases; junction bases outside the gene matches: 15. The CDR3 length is 17 residues. The germline CDR1 and CDR2 sequences are SEHNR and FQNEAQ (reference sequence). This CDR3 reads CASSPKFAGVPPDTQYF. CDR3 DNA: TGTGCCAGCAGCCCGAAGTTCGCGGGAGTCCCTCCAGATACGCAGTATTTT.

The chain has TRBV20-1 and TRBJ2-7; the D is unclear. The V end lost 3 bases, the J end lost 2 bases, and 14 bases lay between the germline ends. Looked up from germline, CDR1 is DFQATT and CDR2 is SNEGSKA (reference sequence). The CDR3 extends over 14 amino acids. The CDR3 DNA sequence: TGCAGTGCTAGCCTGCTAGGTATCCCCTACGAGCAGTACTTC. It is translated as CSASLLGIPYEQYF.

This clonotype has just a few counts. This chain joins TRBV4-2 and TRBJ2-1, with 14 bases identical to TRBD2. Germline V gene data show CDR1 as LGHNA and CDR2 as YNFKEQ. V lost 4 bases to trimming and J lost 4 bases; unmatched junction nucleotides: 3. The CDR3 totals 16 residues. Written as DNA, the CDR3 is TGTGCCAGCAGCCCTGGACTAGCGGGAGGATACAATGAGCAGTTCTTC. Its protein product is CASSPGLAGGYNEQFF.